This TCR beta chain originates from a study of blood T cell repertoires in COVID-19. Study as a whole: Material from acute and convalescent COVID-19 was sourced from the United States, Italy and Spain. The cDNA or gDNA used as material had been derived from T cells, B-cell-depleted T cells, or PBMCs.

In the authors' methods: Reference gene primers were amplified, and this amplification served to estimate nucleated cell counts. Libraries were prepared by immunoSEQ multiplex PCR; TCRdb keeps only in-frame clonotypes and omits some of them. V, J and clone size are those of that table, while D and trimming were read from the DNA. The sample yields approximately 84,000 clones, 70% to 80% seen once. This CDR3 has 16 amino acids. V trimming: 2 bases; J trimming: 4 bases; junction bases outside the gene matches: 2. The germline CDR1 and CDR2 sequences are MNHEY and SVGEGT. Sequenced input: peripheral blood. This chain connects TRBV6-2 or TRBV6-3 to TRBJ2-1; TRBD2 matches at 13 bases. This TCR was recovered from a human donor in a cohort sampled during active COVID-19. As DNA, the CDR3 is TGTGCCAGCAGTTACCCGGGACTAGCGGGGTACAATGAGCAGTTCTTC. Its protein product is CASSYPGLAGYNEQFF.